The sequence of this T cell receptor (beta chain) was determined in a study of regulatory T cells in long-lasting Graves disease. CDR1 and CDR2 (germline): GTSNPN, SVGIG (reference sequence). This CDR3 contains 11 residues. The ends lost 8 bases at V and 2 bases at J; junction bases unmatched: 3. Arm-PCR of CDR3 regions and iRepertoire HTBI primers were the basis on which TCR beta libraries were built. TCRdb analysed the multiplex PCR reads with MiXCR anew, one entry per CDR3 protein. The sample shows about 470,000 distinct CDR3 sequences, 20% of them seen only once. This sample's time point: persistent/refractory GD, antithyroid drugs over 5 years with positive TRAb. Making the TCR library involved RNA that had been extracted from PBMCs. This clonotype was counted at least ten times.

This TCR derives from a female donor with Graves disease. J is TRBJ2-7 and V is TRBV30; 7 bases match TRBD1. Sequences were derived from peripheral blood mononuclear cells (PBMCs), sampled when the disease was refractory, from a patient treated with antithyroid drugs. Here the CDR3 DNA reads TGTGCCGGGACAGTCGCCTACGAGCAGTACTTC. Translation: CAGTVAYEQYF.